Listed below are T cell receptor beta chains from one sample, sequenced in a study of T cells after yellow fever vaccination. MiXCR, applied by TCRdb to the 5' RACE reads, yields one record per CDR3 protein. The sample holds tens of thousands of distinct CDR3 sequences, 5.2% seen once. This specimen was PBMCs, either bulk or a sorted T-cell subset (CD4+, CD8+, memory, or dextramer-sorted; not recorded which), taken roughly 47 days after the first yellow fever vaccination. Source of these receptors: a man aged 18 to 29 who received the YFV17D yellow fever vaccine. Both conserved end residues are part of each CDR3. D genes are given only for firm matches. Not every row has a clone size; where given, it reads once, few, many or a size class.

V gene: TRBV6-5; clone size: many; D gene: -; J gene: TRBJ2-7; CDR3 protein: CASSYVQGGEQYF; CDR3 DNA: TGTGCCAGCAGTTATGTACAGGGAGGCGAGCAGTACTTC
V gene: TRBV5-1; clone size: many; D gene: -; J gene: TRBJ2-5; CDR3 protein: CASRSGTEQETQYF; CDR3 DNA: TGCGCCAGCAGATCCGGGACGGAACAAGAGACCCAGTACTTC
V gene: TRBV7-8; clone size: many; D gene: -; J gene: TRBJ2-5; CDR3 protein: CASSLAFETQYF; CDR3 DNA: TGTGCCAGCAGCTTAGCGTTCGAGACCCAGTACTTC
V gene: TRBV7-6; clone size: -; D gene: -; J gene: TRBJ2-7; CDR3 protein: CASSSGLSYEQYF; CDR3 DNA: TGTGCCAGCAGCTCGGGACTTTCCTACGAGCAGTACTTC
V gene: TRBV5-1; clone size: many; D gene: TRBD1; J gene: TRBJ1-2; CDR3 protein: CASSRTGETVHYGYTF; CDR3 DNA: TGCGCCAGCAGCCGGACAGGGGAGACGGTGCACTATGGCTACACCTTC
V gene: TRBV11-2; clone size: many; D gene: -; J gene: TRBJ1-6; CDR3 protein: CASSLQAGVNSPLHF; CDR3 DNA: TGTGCCAGCAGCTTACAAGCAGGGGTAAATTCACCCCTCCACTTT
V gene: TRBV7-7; clone size: medium-sized; D gene: TRBD1; J gene: TRBJ2-2; CDR3 protein: CASSPGTGIGELFF; CDR3 DNA: TGTGCCAGCAGCCCCGGGACAGGGATCGGGGAGCTGTTTTTT
V gene: TRBV20-1; clone size: many; D gene: TRBD2; J gene: TRBJ2-5; CDR3 protein: CSADETSGHIQETQYF; CDR3 DNA: TGCAGTGCTGATGAGACTAGCGGCCACATACAAGAGACCCAGTACTTC
V gene: TRBV7-2; clone size: few; D gene: -; J gene: TRBJ2-2; CDR3 protein: CASSSWHDGELFF; CDR3 DNA: TGTGCCAGCAGCTCTTGGCACGATGGGGAGCTGTTTTTT
V gene: TRBV6-5; clone size: many; D gene: -; J gene: TRBJ1-3; CDR3 protein: CASEDSSGNTIYF; CDR3 DNA: TGTGCCAGCGAAGACAGTTCTGGAAACACCATATATTTT
V gene: TRBV7-9; clone size: many; D gene: TRBD1; J gene: TRBJ1-1; CDR3 protein: CASTSGTGGEDTEAFF; CDR3 DNA: TGTGCCAGCACCAGCGGGACAGGGGGCGAAGACACTGAAGCTTTCTTT
V gene: TRBV5-1; clone size: many; D gene: -; J gene: TRBJ2-3; CDR3 protein: CASSPGQTSTDTQYF; CDR3 DNA: TGCGCCAGCAGCCCAGGACAGACTAGCACAGATACGCAGTATTTT
V gene: TRBV28; clone size: medium-sized; D gene: -; J gene: TRBJ2-2; CDR3 protein: CASSLRGDTGELFF; CDR3 DNA: TGTGCCAGCAGTTTAAGGGGGGACACCGGGGAGCTGTTTTTT
V gene: TRBV20-1; clone size: many; D gene: -; J gene: TRBJ1-2; CDR3 protein: CSARDGGNYGYTF; CDR3 DNA: TGCAGTGCTAGGGACGGCGGAAACTATGGCTACACCTTC
V gene: TRBV12-3/TRBV12-4; clone size: many; D gene: -; J gene: TRBJ2-7; CDR3 protein: CASSFESYEQYF; CDR3 DNA: TGTGCCAGCAGTTTCGAATCCTACGAGCAGTACTTC
V gene: TRBV7-2; clone size: many; D gene: TRBD1; J gene: TRBJ2-1; CDR3 protein: CASRPGGTGLYNEQFF; CDR3 DNA: TGTGCCAGCAGACCCGGGGGGACAGGGTTATACAATGAGCAGTTCTTC
V gene: TRBV9; clone size: many; D gene: -; J gene: TRBJ2-6; CDR3 protein: CASSVTGTVSGANVLTF; CDR3 DNA: TGTGCCAGCAGCGTTACCGGGACCGTCTCTGGGGCCAACGTCCTGACTTTC
V gene: TRBV7-9; clone size: many; D gene: -; J gene: TRBJ2-1; CDR3 protein: CASSFRGSSYNEQFF; CDR3 DNA: TGTGCCAGCAGCTTCCGGGGATCATCCTACAATGAGCAGTTCTTC
V gene: TRBV6-2/TRBV6-3; clone size: many; D gene: -; J gene: TRBJ1-4; CDR3 protein: CASSYSIGDNEKLFF; CDR3 DNA: TGTGCCAGCAGTTACTCTATCGGAGATAATGAAAAACTGTTTTTT
V gene: TRBV10-3; clone size: many; D gene: TRBD1; J gene: TRBJ2-5; CDR3 protein: CAISEGTGGLETQYF; CDR3 DNA: TGTGCCATCAGTGAGGGGACAGGGGGATTGGAGACCCAGTACTTC
V gene: TRBV2; clone size: many; D gene: TRBD1; J gene: TRBJ1-6; CDR3 protein: CAAAYRGYNSPLHF; CDR3 DNA: TGTGCCGCAGCCTACAGGGGTTATAATTCACCCCTCCACTTT
V gene: TRBV5-1; clone size: many; D gene: TRBD1; J gene: TRBJ2-3; CDR3 protein: CASSRDRGVRGTDTQYF; CDR3 DNA: TGCGCCAGCAGCAGGGACAGGGGTGTTAGGGGCACAGATACGCAGTATTTT
V gene: TRBV7-9; clone size: many; D gene: -; J gene: TRBJ1-2; CDR3 protein: CASSPADTNYGYTF; CDR3 DNA: TGTGCCAGCAGCCCAGCGGACACAAACTATGGCTACACCTTC
V gene: TRBV2; clone size: many; D gene: -; J gene: TRBJ2-5; CDR3 protein: CASSDVGRETQYF; CDR3 DNA: TGTGCCAGCAGTGATGTAGGCCGAGAGACCCAGTACTTC
V gene: TRBV7-9; clone size: many; D gene: -; J gene: TRBJ2-4; CDR3 protein: CASSLASGPLYF; CDR3 DNA: TGTGCCAGCAGCTTAGCATCAGGGCCATTGTACTTC
V gene: TRBV4-1; clone size: many; D gene: -; J gene: TRBJ2-5; CDR3 protein: CASSQVWDRRTQYF; CDR3 DNA: TGCGCCAGCAGCCAAGTATGGGACCGAAGGACCCAGTACTTC
V gene: TRBV5-1; clone size: many; D gene: TRBD2; J gene: TRBJ2-2; CDR3 protein: CASSRPTSAGTGELFF; CDR3 DNA: TGCGCCAGCAGCCGACCGACTAGCGCGGGCACCGGGGAGCTGTTTTTT
V gene: TRBV29-1; clone size: many; D gene: -; J gene: TRBJ1-5; CDR3 protein: CSVVGQDPNQPQHF; CDR3 DNA: TGCAGCGTTGTGGGCCAGGACCCGAATCAGCCCCAGCATTTT
V gene: TRBV5-1; clone size: many; D gene: TRBD1; J gene: TRBJ2-1; CDR3 protein: CASSYGTGGDEQFF; CDR3 DNA: TGCGCCAGCAGCTACGGGACAGGGGGCGATGAGCAGTTCTTC
V gene: TRBV7-2; clone size: many; D gene: -; J gene: TRBJ1-5; CDR3 protein: CASSFGSNQPQHF; CDR3 DNA: TGTGCCAGCAGCTTCGGCAGCAATCAGCCCCAGCATTTT
V gene: TRBV12-3/TRBV12-4; clone size: many; D gene: -; J gene: TRBJ1-2; CDR3 protein: CASSSSGGINYGYTF; CDR3 DNA: TGTGCCAGCAGTTCCTCGGGAGGTATAAACTATGGCTACACCTTC
V gene: TRBV4-3; clone size: many; D gene: -; J gene: TRBJ2-5; CDR3 protein: CASSQGTTQETQYF; CDR3 DNA: TGCGCCAGCAGCCAAGGGACGACCCAAGAGACCCAGTACTTC
V gene: TRBV4-3; clone size: many; D gene: TRBD2; J gene: TRBJ2-3; CDR3 protein: CASSLLTSGGVVDTQYF; CDR3 DNA: TGCGCCAGCAGCCTTTTGACTAGCGGGGGGGTAGTAGATACGCAGTATTTT
V gene: TRBV11-2; clone size: many; D gene: -; J gene: TRBJ1-1; CDR3 protein: CASSLTVGVGNTEAFF; CDR3 DNA: TGTGCCAGCAGCTTAACAGTCGGCGTGGGGAACACTGAAGCTTTCTTT
V gene: TRBV15; clone size: many; D gene: -; J gene: TRBJ2-1; CDR3 protein: CATSSQSSYNEQFF; CDR3 DNA: TGTGCCACCAGCAGTCAGAGCTCCTACAATGAGCAGTTCTTC
V gene: TRBV4-3; clone size: many; D gene: -; J gene: TRBJ2-3; CDR3 protein: CASSLKIGGERADTQYF; CDR3 DNA: TGCGCCAGCAGCCTTAAGATAGGCGGGGAACGAGCAGATACGCAGTATTTT
V gene: TRBV10-3; clone size: many; D gene: TRBD1; J gene: TRBJ2-3; CDR3 protein: CAISADRGPTDTQYF; CDR3 DNA: TGTGCCATCAGTGCGGACAGGGGGCCCACAGATACGCAGTATTTT
V gene: TRBV4-1; clone size: many; D gene: -; J gene: TRBJ2-3; CDR3 protein: CASSPLPGGGTDTQYF; CDR3 DNA: TGCGCCAGCAGCCCCCTGCCAGGTGGTGGCACAGATACGCAGTATTTT
V gene: TRBV14; clone size: many; D gene: -; J gene: TRBJ1-1; CDR3 protein: CASSQDPASTEAFF; CDR3 DNA: TGTGCCAGCAGCCAAGATCCGGCGTCCACTGAAGCTTTCTTT
V gene: TRBV7-8; clone size: many; D gene: -; J gene: TRBJ2-2; CDR3 protein: CASSLLAENTGELFF; CDR3 DNA: TGTGCCAGCAGCTTATTAGCGGAAAACACCGGGGAGCTGTTTTTT
V gene: TRBV27; clone size: many; D gene: TRBD2; J gene: TRBJ2-5; CDR3 protein: CASRRASGQETQYF; CDR3 DNA: TGTGCCAGCAGGAGGGCTAGCGGACAAGAGACCCAGTACTTC
V gene: TRBV6-2/TRBV6-3; clone size: many; D gene: -; J gene: TRBJ1-5; CDR3 protein: CASSYRTQPQHF; CDR3 DNA: TGTGCCAGCAGTTACCGGACTCAGCCCCAGCATTTT
V gene: TRBV7-2; clone size: -; D gene: -; J gene: TRBJ2-2; CDR3 protein: CASSLRGGSTGELFF; CDR3 DNA: TGTGCCAGCAGCTTAAGAGGGGGGTCCACCGGGGAGCTGTTTTTT
V gene: TRBV15; clone size: many; D gene: -; J gene: TRBJ1-1; CDR3 protein: CATSLRFTEAFF; CDR3 DNA: TGTGCCACCAGCCTCCGTTTCACTGAAGCTTTCTTT